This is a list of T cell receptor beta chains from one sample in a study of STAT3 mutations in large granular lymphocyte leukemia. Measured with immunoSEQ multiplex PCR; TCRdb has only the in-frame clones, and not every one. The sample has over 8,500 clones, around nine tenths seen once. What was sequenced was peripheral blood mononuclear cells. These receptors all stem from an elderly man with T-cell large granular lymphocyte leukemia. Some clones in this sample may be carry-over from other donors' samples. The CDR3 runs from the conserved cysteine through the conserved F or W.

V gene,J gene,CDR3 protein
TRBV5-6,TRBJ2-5,CASSLSGGYQETQYF
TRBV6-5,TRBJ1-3,CASSPVRDSGNTIYF
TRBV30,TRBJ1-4,CAWRGDGKLFF
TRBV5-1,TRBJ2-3,CASSLVPGHSTDTQYF
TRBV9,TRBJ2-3,CASSVGGIDTQYF
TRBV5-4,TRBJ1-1,CASSPRLWDTEAFF
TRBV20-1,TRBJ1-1,CSARDPPEAFF
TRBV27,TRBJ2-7,CASSWGQDLYEQYF
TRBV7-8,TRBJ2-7,CASGASSYEQYF
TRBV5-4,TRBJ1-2,CASSSTGDYGYTF
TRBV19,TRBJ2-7,CASSIQDRGQREQYF
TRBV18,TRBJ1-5,CASSLGQGDNQPQHF
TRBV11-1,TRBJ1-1,CASSIKTGSGTEAFF
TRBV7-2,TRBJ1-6,CASSPGGASNSPLHF
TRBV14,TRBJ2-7,CASSQAGASLADSYEQYF
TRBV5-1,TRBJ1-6,CASSGGTYNSPLHF
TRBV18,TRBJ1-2,CASSPPTVYGYTF
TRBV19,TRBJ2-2,CASSGLGQTNTGELFF
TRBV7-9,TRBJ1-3,CASSRTSGNTIYF
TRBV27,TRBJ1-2,CASRLGQSYGYTF
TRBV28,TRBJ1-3,CASSPASGTYGNTIYF
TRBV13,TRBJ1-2,CASSFWGGYYGYTF
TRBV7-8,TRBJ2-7,CASRRGNTYEQYF
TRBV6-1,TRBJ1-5,CASSGQGFSNQPQHF
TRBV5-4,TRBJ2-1,CASSPGGGYQQFF
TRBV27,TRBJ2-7,CASSLSAPLGAHPYEQYF
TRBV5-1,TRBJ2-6,CASSLTGVAGANVLTF
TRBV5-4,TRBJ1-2,CASSLDRGPSGYTF
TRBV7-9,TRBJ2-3,CASSRRTVTDTQYF
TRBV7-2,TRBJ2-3,CASSLVSGGTSTDTQYF
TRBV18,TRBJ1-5,CASSISKSLNQPQHF
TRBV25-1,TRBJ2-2,CASSELDRGGTGELFF
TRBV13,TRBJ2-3,CASSRNPAIAGLKTDTQYF
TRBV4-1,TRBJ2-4,CASSQPPPGLIIQYF
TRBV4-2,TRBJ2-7,CASSQDLDFYEQYF
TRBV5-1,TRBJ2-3,CASSTLAGGLTTDTQYF
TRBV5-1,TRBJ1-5,CASSLFGDSNQPQHF
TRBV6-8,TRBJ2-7,CTRTGEVPAQMYEQYF
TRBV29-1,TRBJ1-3,CSSRDSYSGNTIYF
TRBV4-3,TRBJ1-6,CASSQVRNSPLHF
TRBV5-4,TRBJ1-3,CASSGTPGRSGNTIYF
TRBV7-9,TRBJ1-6,CASSGRTGGENSPLHF
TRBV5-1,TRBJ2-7,CASSEWTGGEQYF
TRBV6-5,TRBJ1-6,CASSIQPSPNSPLHF
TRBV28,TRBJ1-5,CASGGKYQPQHF
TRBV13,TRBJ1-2,CASSLEGIRNGYTF
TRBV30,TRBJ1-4,CAWSVRGHNEKLFF
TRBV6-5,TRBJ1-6,CASRGGQLGWSPLHF
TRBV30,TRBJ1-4,CAWSSGLGDEKLFF
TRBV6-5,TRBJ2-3,CASSPVLLHTQYF
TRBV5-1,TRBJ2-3,CASSWGGPGDTQYF
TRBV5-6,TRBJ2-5,CASSLVQGGETQYF
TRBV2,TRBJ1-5,CASGPDNLSNQPQHF
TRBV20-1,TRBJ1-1,CSGGLNTEAFF
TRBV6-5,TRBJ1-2,CASSSPTGASYGYTF